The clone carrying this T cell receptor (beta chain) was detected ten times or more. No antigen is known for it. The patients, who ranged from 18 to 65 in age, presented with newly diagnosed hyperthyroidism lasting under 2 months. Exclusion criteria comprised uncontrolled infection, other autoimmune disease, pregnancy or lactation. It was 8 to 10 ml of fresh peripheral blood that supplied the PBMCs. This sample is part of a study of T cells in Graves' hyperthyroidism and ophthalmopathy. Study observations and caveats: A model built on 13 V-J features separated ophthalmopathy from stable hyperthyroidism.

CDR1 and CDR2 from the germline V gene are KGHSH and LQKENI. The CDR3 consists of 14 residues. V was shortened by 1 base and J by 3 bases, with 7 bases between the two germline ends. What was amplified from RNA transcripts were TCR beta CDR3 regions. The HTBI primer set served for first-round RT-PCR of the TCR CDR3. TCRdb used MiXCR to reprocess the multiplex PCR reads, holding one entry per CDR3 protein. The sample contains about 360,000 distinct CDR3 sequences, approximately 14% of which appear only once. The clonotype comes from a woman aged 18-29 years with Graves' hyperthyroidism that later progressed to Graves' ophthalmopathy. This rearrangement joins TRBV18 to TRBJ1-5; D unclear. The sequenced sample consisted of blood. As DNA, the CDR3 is TGTGCCAGCTCACCACAAGGTCTCAATCAGCCCCAGCATTTT. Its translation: CASSPQGLNQPQHF. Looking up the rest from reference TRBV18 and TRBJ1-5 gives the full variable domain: NAGVMQNPRHLVRRRGQEARLRCSPMKGHSHVYWYRQLPEEGLKFMVYLQKENIIDESGMPKERFSAEFPKEGPSILRIQQVVRGDSAAYFCASSPQGLNQPQHFGDGTRLSIL.